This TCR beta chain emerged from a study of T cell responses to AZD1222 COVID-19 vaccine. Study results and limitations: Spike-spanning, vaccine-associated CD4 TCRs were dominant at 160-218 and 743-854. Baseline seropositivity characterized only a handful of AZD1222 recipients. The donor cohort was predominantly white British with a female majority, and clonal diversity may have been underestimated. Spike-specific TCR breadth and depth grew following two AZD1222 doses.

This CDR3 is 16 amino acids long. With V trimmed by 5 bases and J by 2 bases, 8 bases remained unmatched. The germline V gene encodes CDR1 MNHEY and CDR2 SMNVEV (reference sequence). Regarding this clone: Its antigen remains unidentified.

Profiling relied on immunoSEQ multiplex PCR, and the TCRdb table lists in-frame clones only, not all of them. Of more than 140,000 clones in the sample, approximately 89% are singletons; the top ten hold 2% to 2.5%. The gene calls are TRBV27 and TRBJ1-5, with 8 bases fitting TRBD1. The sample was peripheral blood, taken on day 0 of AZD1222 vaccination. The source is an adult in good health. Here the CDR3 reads CASSPRQGNGNQPQHF. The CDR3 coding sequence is TGTGCCAGCAGTCCCAGACAGGGGAATGGCAATCAGCCCCAGCATTTT.